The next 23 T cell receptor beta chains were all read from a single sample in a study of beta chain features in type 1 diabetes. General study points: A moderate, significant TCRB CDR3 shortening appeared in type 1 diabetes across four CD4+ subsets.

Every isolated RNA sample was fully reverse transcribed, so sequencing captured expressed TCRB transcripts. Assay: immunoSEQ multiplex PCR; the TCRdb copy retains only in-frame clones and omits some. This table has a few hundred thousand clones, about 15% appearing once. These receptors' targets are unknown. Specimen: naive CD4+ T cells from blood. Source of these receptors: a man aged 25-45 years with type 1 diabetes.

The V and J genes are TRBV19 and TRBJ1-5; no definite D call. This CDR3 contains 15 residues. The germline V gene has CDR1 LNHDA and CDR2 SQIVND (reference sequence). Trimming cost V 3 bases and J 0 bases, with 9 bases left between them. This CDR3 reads CASSIFRDSNQPQHF. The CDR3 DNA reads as TGTGCCAGTAGTATCTTTCGGGATAGCAATCAGCCCCAGCATTTT.

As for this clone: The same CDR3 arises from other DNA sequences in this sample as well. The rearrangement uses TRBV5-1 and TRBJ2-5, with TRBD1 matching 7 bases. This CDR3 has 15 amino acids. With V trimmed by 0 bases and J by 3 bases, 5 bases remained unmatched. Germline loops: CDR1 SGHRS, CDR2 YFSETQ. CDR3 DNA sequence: TGCGCCAGCAGCTTGGCAGGGACAGAAAAAGAGACCCAGTACTTC. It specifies CASSLAGTEKETQYF.

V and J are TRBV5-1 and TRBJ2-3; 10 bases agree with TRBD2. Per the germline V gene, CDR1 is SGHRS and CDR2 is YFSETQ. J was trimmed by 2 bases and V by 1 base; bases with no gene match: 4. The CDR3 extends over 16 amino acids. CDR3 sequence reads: CASSLTSGTTTDTQYF. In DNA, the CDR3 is TGCGCCAGCAGCTTGACTAGCGGGACCACCACAGATACGCAGTATTTT. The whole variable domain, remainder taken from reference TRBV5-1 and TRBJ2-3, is KAGVTQTPRYLIKTRGQQVTLSCSPISGHRSVSWYQQTPGQGLQFLFEYFSETQRNKGNFPGRFSGRQFSNSRSEMNVSTLELGDSALYLCASSLTSGTTTDTQYFGPGTRLTVL.

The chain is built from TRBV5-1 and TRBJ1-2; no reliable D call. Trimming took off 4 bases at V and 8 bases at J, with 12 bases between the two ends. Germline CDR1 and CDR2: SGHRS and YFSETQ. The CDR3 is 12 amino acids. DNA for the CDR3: TGCGCCAGCAGCCCCGACACGCGCGGCTACACCTTC. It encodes CASSPDTRGYTF.

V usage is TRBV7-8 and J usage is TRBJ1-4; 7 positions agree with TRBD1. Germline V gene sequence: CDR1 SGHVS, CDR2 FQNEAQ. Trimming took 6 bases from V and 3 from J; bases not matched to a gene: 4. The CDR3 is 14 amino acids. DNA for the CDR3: TGTGCCAGCAGTTCCGGGACAGCTAATGAAAAACTGTTTTTT. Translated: CASSSGTANEKLFF.

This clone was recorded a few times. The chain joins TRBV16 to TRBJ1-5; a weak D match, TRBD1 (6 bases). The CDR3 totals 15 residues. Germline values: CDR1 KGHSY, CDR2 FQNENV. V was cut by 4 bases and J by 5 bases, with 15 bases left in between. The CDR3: CASSRDTGSDQPQHF. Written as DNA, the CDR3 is TGTGCCAGCAGCCGGGACACAGGGAGCGATCAGCCCCAGCATTTT.

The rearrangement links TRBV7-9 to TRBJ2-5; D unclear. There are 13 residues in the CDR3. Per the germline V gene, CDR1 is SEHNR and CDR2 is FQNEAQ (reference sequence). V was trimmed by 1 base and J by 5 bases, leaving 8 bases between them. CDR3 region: CASSLGAAETQYF. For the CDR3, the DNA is TGTGCCAGCAGCTTAGGGGCTGCGGAGACCCAGTACTTC. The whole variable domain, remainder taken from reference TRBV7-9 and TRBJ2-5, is DTGVSQNPRHKITKRGQNVTFRCDPISEHNRLYWYRQTLGQGPEFLTYFQNEAQLEKSRLLSDRFSAERPKGSFSTLEIQRTEQGDSAMYLCASSLGAAETQYFGPGTRLLVL.

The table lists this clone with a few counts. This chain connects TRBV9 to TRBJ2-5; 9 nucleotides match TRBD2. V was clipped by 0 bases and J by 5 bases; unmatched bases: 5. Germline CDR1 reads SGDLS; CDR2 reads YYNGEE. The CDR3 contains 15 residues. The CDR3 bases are TGTGCCAGCAGCGTAGGGCTAGCGGGAATGGAGACCCAGTACTTC. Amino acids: CASSVGLAGMETQYF.

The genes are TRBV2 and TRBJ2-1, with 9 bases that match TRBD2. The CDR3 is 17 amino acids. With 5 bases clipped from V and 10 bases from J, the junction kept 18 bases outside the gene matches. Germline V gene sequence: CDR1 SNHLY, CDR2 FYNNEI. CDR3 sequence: CASSILGKAGGGGEQFF. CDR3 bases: TGTGCCAGCAGTATCCTTGGTAAAGCGGGAGGTGGGGGAGAGCAGTTCTTC.

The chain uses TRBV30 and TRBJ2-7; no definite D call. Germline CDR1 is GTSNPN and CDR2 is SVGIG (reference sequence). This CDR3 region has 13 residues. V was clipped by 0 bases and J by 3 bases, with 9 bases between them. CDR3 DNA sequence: TGTGCCTGGAGTGTACAAGCGCACTACGAGCAGTACTTC. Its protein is CAWSVQAHYEQYF.

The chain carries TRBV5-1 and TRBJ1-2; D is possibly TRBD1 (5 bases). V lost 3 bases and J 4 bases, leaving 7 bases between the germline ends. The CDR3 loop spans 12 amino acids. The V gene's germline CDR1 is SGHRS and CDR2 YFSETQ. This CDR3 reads CASSSGGYGYTF. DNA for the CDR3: TGCGCCAGCAGCTCCGGGGGCTATGGCTACACCTTC.

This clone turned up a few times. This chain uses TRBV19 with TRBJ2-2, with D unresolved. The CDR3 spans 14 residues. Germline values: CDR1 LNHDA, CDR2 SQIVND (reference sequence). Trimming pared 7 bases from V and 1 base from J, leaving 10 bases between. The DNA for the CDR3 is TGTGCCAGTAAGCCTGAGAAGAACACCGGGGAGCTGTTTTTT. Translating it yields CASKPEKNTGELFF.

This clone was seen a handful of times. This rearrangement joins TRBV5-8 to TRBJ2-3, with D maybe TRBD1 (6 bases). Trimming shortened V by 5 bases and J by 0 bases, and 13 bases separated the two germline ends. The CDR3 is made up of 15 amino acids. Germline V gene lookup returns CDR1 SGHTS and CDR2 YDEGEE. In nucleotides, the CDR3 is TGTGCCAGCAGTCTACAGGGATCAAGCACAGATACGCAGTATTTT. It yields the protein CASSLQGSSTDTQYF.

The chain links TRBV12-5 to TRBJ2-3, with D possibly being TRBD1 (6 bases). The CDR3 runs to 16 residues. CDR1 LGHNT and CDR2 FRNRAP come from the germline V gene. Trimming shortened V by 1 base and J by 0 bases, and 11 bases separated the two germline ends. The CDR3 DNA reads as TGTGCTAGTGGTTTGGGACGGACAGAAAGCACAGATACGCAGTATTTT. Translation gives CASGLGRTESTDTQYF.

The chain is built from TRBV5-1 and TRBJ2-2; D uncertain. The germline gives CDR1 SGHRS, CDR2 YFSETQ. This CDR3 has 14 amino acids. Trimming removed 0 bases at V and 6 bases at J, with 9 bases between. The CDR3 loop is CASSLGYTPGELFF. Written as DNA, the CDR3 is TGCGCCAGCAGCTTGGGGTACACACCCGGGGAGCTGTTTTTT.

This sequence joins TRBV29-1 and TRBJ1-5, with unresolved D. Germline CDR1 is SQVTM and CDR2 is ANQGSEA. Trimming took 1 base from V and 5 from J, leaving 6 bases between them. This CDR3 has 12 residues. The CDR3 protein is CSVEGSDQPQHF. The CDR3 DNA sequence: TGCAGCGTTGAAGGGTCGGATCAGCCCCAGCATTTT.

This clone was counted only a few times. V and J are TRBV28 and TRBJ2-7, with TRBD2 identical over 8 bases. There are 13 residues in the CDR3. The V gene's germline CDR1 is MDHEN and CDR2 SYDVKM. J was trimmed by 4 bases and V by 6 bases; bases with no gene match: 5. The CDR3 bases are TGTGCCAGCAGCCCCGGGGGGGGGTACGAGCAGTACTTC. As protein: CASSPGGGYEQYF.

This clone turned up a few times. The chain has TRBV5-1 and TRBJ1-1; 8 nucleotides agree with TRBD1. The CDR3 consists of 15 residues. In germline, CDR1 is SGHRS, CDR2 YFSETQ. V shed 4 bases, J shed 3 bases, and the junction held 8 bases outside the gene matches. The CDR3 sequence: CASSLRQGSDTEAFF. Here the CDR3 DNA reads TGCGCCAGCAGCCTTCGACAGGGGTCCGACACTGAAGCTTTCTTT.

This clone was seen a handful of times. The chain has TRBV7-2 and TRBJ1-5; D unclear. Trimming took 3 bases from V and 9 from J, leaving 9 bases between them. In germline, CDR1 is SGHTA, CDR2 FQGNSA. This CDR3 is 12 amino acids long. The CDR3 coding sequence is TGTGCCAGCAGCTTCCTAGAGGCGCCCCAGCATTTT. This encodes CASSFLEAPQHF.

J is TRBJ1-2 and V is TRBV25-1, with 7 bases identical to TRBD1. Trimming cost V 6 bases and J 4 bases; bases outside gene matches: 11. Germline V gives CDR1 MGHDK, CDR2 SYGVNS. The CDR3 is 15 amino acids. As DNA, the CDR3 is TGTGCCAGCAGCCCCGAATCGGACAGGATCTATGGCTACACCTTC. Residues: CASSPESDRIYGYTF.

For the CDR3, the DNA is TGTGCCAGTAGTCCGGACATTTCTGGAAACACCATATATTTT. Amino acid sequence: CASSPDISGNTIYF. The genes are TRBV19 and TRBJ1-3; D is perhaps TRBD1 (5 bases). The CDR3 sequence is 14 residues long. With 5 bases removed from V and 1 base from J, the gap between germline ends came to 9 bases. Germline lookup yields CDR1 LNHDA and CDR2 SQIVND (reference sequence).

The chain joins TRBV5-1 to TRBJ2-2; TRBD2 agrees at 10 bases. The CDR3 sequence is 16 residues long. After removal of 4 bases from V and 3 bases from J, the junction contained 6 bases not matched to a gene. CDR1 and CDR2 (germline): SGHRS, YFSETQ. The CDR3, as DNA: TGCGCCAGCAGCCCGAGCGGGAGGGCCGACACCGGGGAGCTGTTTTTT. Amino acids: CASSPSGRADTGELFF.

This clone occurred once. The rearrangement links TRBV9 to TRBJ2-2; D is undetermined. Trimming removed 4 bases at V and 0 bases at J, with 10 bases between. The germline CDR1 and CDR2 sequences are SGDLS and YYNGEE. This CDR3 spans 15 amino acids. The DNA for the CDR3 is TGTGCCAGCAGCCCCCCGGGTGCGAACACCGGGGAGCTGTTTTTT. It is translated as CASSPPGANTGELFF. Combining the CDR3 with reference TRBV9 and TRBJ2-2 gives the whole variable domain DSGVTQTPKHLITATGQRVTLRCSPRSGDLSVYWYQQSLDQGLQFLIQYYNGEERAKGNILERFSAQQFPDLHSELNLSSLELGDSALYFCASSPPGANTGELFFGEGSRLTVL.